This T cell receptor (beta chain) is from a study of OX40 agonist ivuxolimab in advanced cancers. This clone is judged medium-sized (0.01 to 0.1%). Here immunoSEQ multiplex PCR was the method, and the copy in TCRdb shows in-frame clones only, minus some. The sample holds roughly 51,000 clones, 85% to 90% seen once. The CDR3 totals 13 residues. Deletions cut 9 bases from V and 2 bases from J, with 13 bases between. Germline CDR1 and CDR2: ENHRY and SYGVKD. The chain couples TRBV10-3 to TRBJ1-2; D might be TRBD1 (5 bases). The receptor was isolated from an adult with an advanced solid tumor such as melanoma, head and neck, liver or kidney cancer. The input for sequencing was CD4+ or CD8+ T cells sorted from blood, taken in a trial of the OX40 agonist ivuxolimab. CDR3 nucleotide sequence: TGTGCCATTGGTGGGACTCGGAACTATGGCTACACCTTC. Amino acids: CAIGGTRNYGYTF.